This entry lists 20 T cell receptor beta chains sequenced from one sample in a study of blood T cell repertoires in COVID-19. Sequencing used immunoSEQ multiplex PCR; TCRdb keeps in-frame clones, though not all of them. This table holds under 200,000 clones, around 78% found once. The specimen was PBMCs or T cells enriched from blood (not recorded which). The receptor source for this set is a woman aged 45-65 years who had recovered from COVID-19.

V usage is TRBV6-2 or TRBV6-3 and J usage is TRBJ1-1; a weak D match, TRBD1 (6 bases). The CDR3 is made up of 14 amino acids. The V end lost 6 bases, the J end lost 2 bases, and 13 bases lay between the germline ends. The germline CDR1 and CDR2 sequences are MNHEY and SVGEGT. The CDR3 protein is CASSSEDRNTEAFF. CDR3 DNA: TGTGCCAGCAGCTCCGAGGACAGAAACACTGAAGCTTTCTTT.

The V call is TRBV4-2, the J call TRBJ1-5; possibly TRBD1 for D (5 bases). There are 15 residues in the CDR3. Germline V gene data show CDR1 as LGHNA and CDR2 as YNFKEQ. Between the trimmed V and J ends, which lost 0 bases and 7 bases, there was a span of 13 bases. The CDR3 is CASSQDLGVGQPQHF. The CDR3 region has the DNA TGTGCCAGCAGCCAAGATTTAGGGGTAGGGCAGCCCCAGCATTTT.

The chain uses TRBV28 and TRBJ1-4, with a tentative D call TRBD1 (5 bases). This CDR3 comprises 14 residues. V lost 8 bases to trimming and J lost 7 bases, with 17 bases between them. Germline CDR1 and CDR2: MDHEN and SYDVKM. CDR3 sequence (DNA): TGTGCCAGCCGGTCGTCCAGGGTCTTTGAAAAACTGTTTTTT. Protein product: CASRSSRVFEKLFF.

This chain connects TRBV7-2 to TRBJ1-1, with 7 bases lining up with TRBD1. The CDR3 has 14 residues. CDR1 and CDR2 (germline): SGHTA, FQGNSA. The trim removed 2 bases at V and 4 bases at J, leaving 4 bases unmatched. The chain's CDR3 is CASSLNQGGTEAFF. CDR3 DNA: TGTGCCAGCAGCTTAAATCAGGGGGGCACTGAAGCTTTCTTT.

The rearrangement joins TRBV16 to TRBJ1-1; TRBD1 agrees at 9 bases. Unmatched junction bases numbered 4, after V lost 4 bases and J lost 1 base. Germline lookup yields CDR1 KGHSY and CDR2 FQNENV. The CDR3 loop spans 15 amino acids. The chain's CDR3 is CASSRGQGGNTEAFF. Written as DNA, the CDR3 is TGTGCCAGCAGCCGGGGACAGGGAGGGAACACTGAAGCTTTCTTT.

This chain joins TRBV7-2 and TRBJ2-3, with TRBD1 identical over 8 bases. Per the germline V gene, CDR1 is SGHTA and CDR2 is FQGNSA. CDR3 length: 16 residues. Losses at the gene ends were 5 bases for V and 0 bases for J; bases not matched to a gene: 7. The CDR3 region is CASSLTGATSTDTQYF. CDR3 DNA sequence: TGTGCCAGCAGCCTGACAGGGGCCACTAGCACAGATACGCAGTATTTT.

The chain links TRBV5-8 to TRBJ1-1, with D perhaps TRBD1 (6 bases). Germline values: CDR1 SGHTS, CDR2 YDEGEE. This CDR3 is built from 15 residues. V was shortened by 0 bases and J by 1 base, with 10 bases between the two germline ends. As DNA, the CDR3 is TGTGCCAGCAGCTTGGAGGACAGAACGAACACTGAAGCTTTCTTT. It translates to CASSLEDRTNTEAFF.

V is TRBV12-5 and J is TRBJ1-4; D unresolved. Germline CDR1 is LGHNT and CDR2 is FRNRAP. V lost 6 bases, J lost 7 bases, and 9 bases lay in between. The CDR3 runs 12 residues. The CDR3 protein is CASGLESEKLFF. The CDR3 DNA reads TGTGCTAGTGGCCTAGAAAGTGAAAAACTGTTTTTT. Drawing the rest from reference TRBV12-5 and TRBJ1-4, the complete variable domain is DARVTQTPRHKVTEMGQEVTMRCQPILGHNTVFWYRQTMMQGLELLAYFRNRAPLDDSGMPKDRFSAEMPDATLATLKIQPSEPRDSAVYFCASGLESEKLFFGSGTQLSVL.

The chain employs TRBV7-2 and TRBJ2-3, with 8 nucleotides matching TRBD2. Germline V gives CDR1 SGHTA, CDR2 FQGNSA. The CDR3 has 18 amino acids. The trim removed 0 bases at V and 1 base at J, leaving 9 bases unmatched. The chain's CDR3 is CASSLAGGGMTRTDTQYF. The CDR3 DNA follows: TGTGCCAGCAGCTTAGCTGGCGGGGGGATGACTCGCACAGATACGCAGTATTTT.

The chain uses TRBV7-8 and TRBJ1-6; D unresolved. Germline lookup yields CDR1 SGHVS and CDR2 FQNEAQ. This CDR3 has 13 residues. Trimming left V 5 bases short and J 7 bases short, with 9 bases between. DNA of the CDR3: TGTGCCAGCAGCCCGCCGACAAATTCACCCCTCCACTTT. Its translation: CASSPPTNSPLHF.

This clone was counted a few times. The chain is built from TRBV11-2 and TRBJ1-2, with D unclear. Germline CDR1 SGHAT, CDR2 FQNNGV. The CDR3 runs 18 residues. V was trimmed by 4 bases and J by 3 bases, leaving 24 bases between them. CDR3 residues: CASSSVGRVVKIDYGYTF. The CDR3 DNA reads as TGTGCCAGCAGCTCTGTAGGCCGGGTCGTTAAGATCGACTATGGCTACACCTTC. Using reference TRBV11-2 and TRBJ1-2 for the parts outside the CDR3, the full variable domain is EAGVAQSPRYKIIEKRQSVAFWCNPISGHATLYWYQQILGQGPKLLIQFQNNGVVDDSQLPKDRFSAERLKGVDSTLKIQPAKLEDSAVYLCASSSVGRVVKIDYGYTFGSGTRLTVV.

The V gene is TRBV7-6, the J gene TRBJ2-1; D is ambiguous. The CDR3 contains 12 residues. The germline V gene has CDR1 SGHVS and CDR2 FNYEAQ. The germline V and J ends were trimmed by 4 bases and 7 bases, with 8 bases remaining between them. In DNA form, the CDR3 reads TGTGCCAGCAGCTCCCCCGGGAATGAGCAGTTCTTC. It codes for CASSSPGNEQFF.

This chain links TRBV18 with TRBJ2-3, with 7 bases aligning to TRBD2. V lost 8 bases to trimming and J lost 4 bases; unmatched junction nucleotides: 9. The CDR3 is made up of 14 amino acids. CDR1 and CDR2 (germline): KGHSH, LQKENI. CDR3 loop: CASHQSGAADTQYF. The CDR3 DNA follows: TGTGCCAGCCACCAAAGCGGGGCGGCAGATACGCAGTATTTT.

The chain employs TRBV7-2 and TRBJ2-3, with 8 bases that match TRBD2. The germline CDR1 and CDR2 sequences are SGHTA and FQGNSA. This CDR3 is built from 15 residues. The trim removed 5 bases at V and 0 bases at J, leaving 4 bases unmatched. CDR3 DNA: TGTGCCAGCAGCCGGGGGGGGATAAGCACAGATACGCAGTATTTT. This sequence encodes CASSRGGISTDTQYF.

The chain recombines TRBV6-1 with TRBJ2-2; 9 bases agree with TRBD2. V shed 2 bases and J 5 bases; nucleotides not matched to a gene: 3. Germline V gene lookup returns CDR1 MNHNS and CDR2 SASEGT. The CDR3 runs 15 residues. The CDR3 protein is CASSELAGRTGELFF. Written as DNA, the CDR3 is TGTGCCAGCAGTGAACTAGCGGGACGTACCGGGGAGCTGTTTTTT.

The count of this clone is one. The rearrangement links TRBV19 to TRBJ1-1; 7 bases are shared with TRBD1. After removal of 6 bases from V and 0 bases from J, the junction contained 13 bases not matched to a gene. The CDR3 contains 17 residues. Germline V CDR1 and CDR2: LNHDA, SQIVND (reference sequence). The CDR3 sequence: CASSRGQTGLLNTEAFF. In DNA form, the CDR3 reads TGTGCCAGTAGCAGGGGACAGACAGGGCTGCTGAACACTGAAGCTTTCTTT.

V is TRBV5-1 and J is TRBJ1-3; possibly TRBD1 for D (5 bases). Germline lookup yields CDR1 SGHRS and CDR2 YFSETQ. The CDR3 length is 15 residues. Trimming left V 3 bases short and J 2 bases short, with 12 bases between. In nucleotides, the CDR3 is TGCGCCAGCAGCTCCGGGGGGGGAACTGGAAACACCATATATTTT. Its translation is CASSSGGGTGNTIYF.

The chain employs TRBV7-2 and TRBJ1-3; D uncertain. V gave up 5 bases and J gave up 11 bases, with 13 bases separating them. This CDR3 has 12 residues. CDR1 and CDR2 (germline): SGHTA, FQGNSA. The CDR3, as DNA: TGTGCCAGCAGCCCGACCGCCGGGGCCATATATTTT. Protein: CASSPTAGAIYF.

The chain carries TRBV19 and TRBJ1-5; a weak D match, TRBD1 (6 bases). The CDR3 length is 14 residues. V gave up 5 bases and J gave up 4 bases, with 12 bases separating them. The germline gives CDR1 LNHDA, CDR2 SQIVND (reference sequence). The CDR3 DNA is TGTGCCAGTAGTCCCTCCCAGGGGAATCAGCCCCAGCATTTT. Amino acids: CASSPSQGNQPQHF.

This chain joins TRBV5-1 and TRBJ2-3; perhaps TRBD2 as D (7 bases). The CDR3 runs 15 residues. Trimming cost V 4 bases and J 3 bases, with 15 bases left between them. Germline V CDR1 and CDR2: SGHRS, YFSETQ. Here the CDR3 reads CASSGRGAWTDTQYF. The CDR3 DNA reads as TGCGCCAGCAGCGGCCGGGGGGCTTGGACAGATACGCAGTATTTT.